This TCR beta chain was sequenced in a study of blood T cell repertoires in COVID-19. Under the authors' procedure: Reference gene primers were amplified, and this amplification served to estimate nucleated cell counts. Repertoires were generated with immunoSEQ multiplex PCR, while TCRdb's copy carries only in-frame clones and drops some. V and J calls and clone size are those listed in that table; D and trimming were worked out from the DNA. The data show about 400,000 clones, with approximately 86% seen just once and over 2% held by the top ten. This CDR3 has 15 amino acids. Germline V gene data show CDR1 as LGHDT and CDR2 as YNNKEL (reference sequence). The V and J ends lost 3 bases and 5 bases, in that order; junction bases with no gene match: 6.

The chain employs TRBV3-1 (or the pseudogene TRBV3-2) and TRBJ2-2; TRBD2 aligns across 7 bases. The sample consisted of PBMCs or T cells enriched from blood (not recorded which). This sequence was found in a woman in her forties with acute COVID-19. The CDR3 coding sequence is TGTGCCAGCAGCCAGGGGGGGACGGGGACCGGGGAGCTGTTTTTT. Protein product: CASSQGGTGTGELFF.